These T cell receptor beta chains were read from a single sample in a study of long-term antiretroviral therapy in people with HIV. Assay: immunoSEQ multiplex PCR; the TCRdb copy retains only in-frame clones and omits some. Of about 48,000 clones listed, around four fifths are singletons. The material was unsorted PBMCs, obtained 0.8 years after starting antiretroviral therapy. The receptor set was obtained from a woman under 30 with HIV. CDR3s include the opening cysteine and the closing phenylalanine or tryptophan. D genes are given only for firm matches. Not every row has a clone size; where given, it reads once, few, many or a size class.

abundance,j_gene,v_gene,len,d_gene,CDR3aa,CDR3nt
.,TRBJ2-2,TRBV7-6,17,.,CASSLVHRTDYTGELFF,TGTGCCAGCAGCTTAGTACATAGGACAGATTACACCGGGGAGCTGTTTTTT
.,TRBJ2-7,TRBV20-1,11,.,CSRGQPYEQYF,TGCAGTCGAGGACAGCCCTACGAGCAGTACTTC
once,TRBJ2-3,TRBV4-3,16,TRBD2,CASSQDGTSGTDTQYF,TGCGCCAGCAGCCAAGATGGGACTAGCGGCACAGATACGCAGTATTTT
.,TRBJ2-5,TRBV5-1,15,TRBD1,CASSLDPGGGETQYF,TGCGCCAGCAGCTTGGACCCAGGGGGCGGCGAGACCCAGTACTTC
.,TRBJ2-2,TRBV5-1,14,TRBD1,CASRQGPNTGELFF,TGCGCCAGCAGACAGGGGCCGAACACCGGGGAGCTGTTTTTT
.,TRBJ2-7,TRBV6-6,14,.,CASSYSPPVYEQYF,TGTGCCAGCAGTTACTCCCCCCCGGTCTACGAGCAGTACTTC
.,TRBJ2-7,TRBV27,13,.,CASSWASRYEQYF,TGTGCCAGCAGTTGGGCTAGCCGCTACGAGCAGTACTTC
.,TRBJ2-7,TRBV7-3,17,.,CASSLRGEGDSHYEQYF,TGTGCCAGCAGCTTAAGAGGGGAGGGGGACAGCCACTACGAGCAGTACTTC
.,TRBJ2-7,TRBV25-1,14,.,CASSDIWAGDEQYF,TGTGCCAGCAGTGATATCTGGGCAGGGGACGAGCAGTACTTC
.,TRBJ2-1,TRBV19,16,TRBD2,CASSVLPGLAANEQFF,TGTGCCAGTAGTGTCCTACCGGGACTAGCGGCCAATGAGCAGTTCTTC
few,TRBJ1-1,TRBV28,14,.,CASSLLGEGAEAFF,TGTGCCAGCAGCCTACTCGGGGAGGGGGCTGAAGCTTTCTTT
.,TRBJ2-7,TRBV15,14,.,CATSKRQIIHEQYF,TGTGCCACCAGCAAAAGACAGATCATCCACGAGCAGTACTTC
.,TRBJ2-1,TRBV15,14,TRBD1,CATNRGTIYNEQFF,TGTGCCACAAACAGGGGCACCATTTACAATGAGCAGTTCTTC
few,TRBJ2-7,TRBV6-5,15,.,CASSYSVLGPYEQYF,TGTGCCAGCAGTTACTCGGTACTCGGCCCCTACGAGCAGTACTTC
.,TRBJ2-7,TRBV5-1,13,.,CASSHREAYEQYF,TGCGCCAGCTCCCATAGGGAAGCCTACGAGCAGTACTTC
.,TRBJ2-1,TRBV9,20,TRBD2,CASSGEGGLAGGRRGDEQFF,TGTGCCAGCAGCGGGGAGGGTGGACTAGCGGGAGGTAGAAGAGGGGATGAGCAGTTCTTC
.,TRBJ2-3,TRBV19,13,TRBD2,CASRGGSADTQYF,TGTGCCAGTAGGGGGGGGAGTGCAGATACGCAGTATTTT
.,TRBJ2-1,TRBV9,15,.,CASSVLGYKVNEQFF,TGTGCCAGCAGCGTATTGGGCTATAAGGTAAATGAGCAGTTCTTC
.,TRBJ2-7,TRBV25-1,16,.,CASSESRQTTSYEQYF,TGTGCCAGCAGTGAATCCAGACAGACGACCTCCTACGAGCAGTACTTC
.,TRBJ2-7,TRBV11-1,18,.,CASSFQQGQSYFAREQYF,TGTGCCAGCAGCTTCCAACAAGGACAGTCGTATTTCGCGAGGGAGCAGTACTTC
once,TRBJ1-1,TRBV7-2,15,.,CASSLFEGGHSEAFF,TGTGCCAGCAGCTTATTCGAGGGCGGGCATTCTGAAGCTTTCTTT
.,TRBJ2-1,TRBV5-8,12,.,CASSPGTWTQFF,TGTGCCAGCAGCCCCGGGACTTGGACGCAGTTCTTC
.,TRBJ2-3,TRBV9,15,.,CASSAYGRYSDTQYF,TGTGCCAGCAGCGCGTACGGCCGGTACTCAGATACGCAGTATTTT
.,TRBJ1-4,TRBV19,15,TRBD1,CASSTGTGYDEKLFF,TGTGCCAGTAGTACCGGGACAGGGTACGATGAAAAACTGTTTTTT
.,TRBJ2-5,TRBV9,16,.,CASSPRVAAKGETQYF,TGTGCCAGCAGCCCACGGGTAGCGGCCAAGGGAGAGACCCAGTACTTC
.,TRBJ2-1,TRBV4-1,16,TRBD2,CASSQEGTSGYNEQFF,TGCGCCAGCAGCCAAGAAGGGACTAGCGGCTACAATGAGCAGTTCTTC
few,TRBJ1-2,TRBV29-1,12,TRBD1,CSGKQGTFGYTF,TGCAGCGGTAAACAGGGGACCTTTGGCTACACCTTC
.,TRBJ2-1,TRBV9,15,.,CASSVEMSSYNEQFF,TGTGCCAGCAGCGTAGAGATGAGCTCCTACAATGAGCAGTTCTTC
.,TRBJ1-1,TRBV14,18,TRBD1,CASSQYPTGQGWDTEAFF,TGTGCCAGCAGCCAATACCCGACCGGACAGGGTTGGGACACTGAAGCTTTCTTT
.,TRBJ1-5,TRBV7-2,15,TRBD1,CASSLEGASNQPQHF,TGTGCCAGCAGCTTAGAGGGGGCAAGCAATCAGCCCCAGCATTTT
.,TRBJ2-7,TRBV28,17,TRBD1,CASSPVARDRGSYEQYF,TGTGCCAGCAGTCCCGTGGCGCGGGACAGGGGTTCCTACGAGCAGTACTTC
.,TRBJ1-5,TRBV19,14,.,CASRIGASNQPQHF,TGTGCCAGTAGAATAGGGGCCTCGAATCAGCCCCAGCATTTT
.,TRBJ2-1,TRBV9,14,.,CASSVVSQGNEQFF,TGTGCCAGCAGCGTAGTATCCCAGGGCAATGAGCAGTTCTTC
few,TRBJ2-1,TRBV6-1,14,.,CASSAIQGLGEQFF,TGTGCCAGCAGTGCCATACAGGGTCTAGGTGAGCAGTTCTTC
.,TRBJ2-7,TRBV28,14,TRBD2,CASSVGTSTYEQYF,TGTGCCAGCAGTGTGGGGACTAGCACCTACGAGCAGTACTTC
.,TRBJ2-7,TRBV27,15,TRBD2,CASSSLAGSRYEQYF,TGTGCCAGCAGTTCACTAGCGGGAAGTAGGTACGAGCAGTACTTC
once,TRBJ2-5,TRBV11-2,16,TRBD1,CASSPNGQGFFETQYF,TGTGCCAGCAGCCCCAACGGACAGGGGTTCTTTGAGACCCAGTACTTC
.,TRBJ2-1,TRBV5-6,16,TRBD1,CASSSLDRVFYNEQFF,TGTGCCAGCAGCTCCTTGGACAGGGTTTTCTACAATGAGCAGTTCTTC
.,TRBJ2-2,TRBV7-2,15,.,CASSYGLLETGELFF,TGTGCCAGCAGCTATGGACTGTTAGAAACCGGGGAGCTGTTTTTT
.,TRBJ2-7,TRBV7-3,13,.,CASSSTGGYEQYF,TGTGCCAGCAGCTCGACCGGTGGCTACGAGCAGTACTTC
.,TRBJ2-3,TRBV6-4,17,TRBD2,CASSPTAGGASTDTQYF,TGTGCCAGCAGCCCTACAGCGGGAGGGGCTAGCACAGATACGCAGTATTTT
.,TRBJ2-7,TRBV19,15,.,CASSIRDTIPYEQYF,TGTGCCAGTAGTATCCGGGACACCATTCCTTACGAGCAGTACTTC
.,TRBJ1-1,TRBV11-2,17,.,CASSPHNGGRLDTEAFF,TGTGCCAGCAGCCCTCATAATGGGGGGCGCTTGGACACTGAAGCTTTCTTT
.,TRBJ2-3,TRBV5-1,14,.,CASSWTGATDTQYF,TGCGCCAGCAGCTGGACGGGAGCCACAGATACGCAGTATTTT
.,TRBJ2-2,TRBV28,15,TRBD1,CASSLRDRDTGELFF,TGTGCCAGCAGTTTACGGGACAGGGACACCGGGGAGCTGTTTTTT
.,TRBJ2-1,TRBV9,15,.,CASSSRPSAYNEQFF,TGTGCCAGCAGCTCCCGACCTAGTGCCTACAATGAGCAGTTCTTC
.,TRBJ2-2,TRBV10-3,18,TRBD2,CAIRPEGGLAGTTGELFF,TGTGCCATCAGGCCGGAGGGAGGACTAGCGGGAACCACCGGGGAGCTGTTTTTT
.,TRBJ2-4,TRBV19,17,TRBD1,CASSTGTVILAKNIQYF,TGTGCCAGTAGTACTGGGACAGTCATCCTAGCCAAAAACATTCAGTACTTC
.,TRBJ1-1,TRBV23-1,14,TRBD1,CASSPQGARTEAFF,TGCGCCAGCAGCCCACAGGGGGCGCGAACTGAAGCTTTCTTT
.,TRBJ2-3,TRBV9,16,TRBD2,CASSFSSGGSTDTQYF,TGTGCCAGCAGCTTCTCGAGCGGGGGTAGCACAGATACGCAGTATTTT
.,TRBJ2-2,TRBV28,14,.,CASSLASMAGELFF,TGTGCCAGCAGTTTAGCTAGTATGGCCGGGGAGCTGTTTTTT
few,TRBJ2-4,TRBV7-2,15,TRBD2,CASSLGLAGANIQYF,TGTGCCAGCAGCTTAGGACTAGCGGGAGCTAACATTCAGTACTTC
.,TRBJ2-7,TRBV7-3,15,.,CASSYAPGPGYEQYF,TGTGCCAGCAGCTACGCCCCTGGACCGGGCTACGAGCAGTACTTC
.,TRBJ1-5,TRBV6-6,15,.,CASSPPGTPNQPQHF,TGTGCCAGCAGTCCCCCCGGGACACCCAATCAGCCCCAGCATTTT
.,TRBJ1-4,TRBV9,13,TRBD1,CASSGGQGEKLFF,TGTGCCAGCAGCGGGGGACAGGGGGAAAAACTGTTTTTT
.,TRBJ2-2,TRBV19,15,TRBD1,CASSEQGANTGELFF,TGTGCCAGTAGTGAACAGGGGGCGAACACCGGGGAGCTGTTTTTT
once,TRBJ2-7,TRBV19,15,.,CASSTANTGFYEQYF,TGTGCCAGTAGTACAGCCAATACAGGGTTCTACGAGCAGTACTTC
once,TRBJ2-6,TRBV11-3,14,.,CASSPSPLQTELTF,TGTGCCAGCAGCCCCTCCCCCCTTCAGACGGAACTGACTTTC
.,TRBJ1-1,TRBV5-1,16,.,CASSPRRGGANTEAFF,TGCGCCAGCAGCCCAAGAAGGGGGGGGGCGAACACTGAAGCTTTCTTT